The 11 T cell receptor beta chains presented below share a single source sample, sequenced in a study of response to subunit inactivated influenza vaccine (dated by TCRdb to between 2017 and 2018). Library method: RT-PCR. Sequencer: Illumina HiSeq 2500. TCRdb passed the public sequencing reads through fastp at Q25 and MiXCR, retaining productive beta sequences. CDR3 protein duplicates are merged, each entry listing the most common genes and DNA. This sample is represented by fewer than 600,000 distinct CDR3 sequences; under 8.5% of them were singletons. In total, the top ten clones hold under 15% of the sample. Material: PBMCs from blood, obtained roughly 24 months after vaccination. These receptors were taken from a man in his fifties or sixties who received an inactivated influenza vaccine. Donor details come from another sample of the same person, matched by shared clones.

This clonotype was seen ten or more times. The chain joins TRBV12-3 or TRBV12-4 to TRBJ2-1; the D gene could be TRBD1 or TRBD2 (7 bases each). The CDR3 runs to 13 residues. Between the trimmed V and J ends, which lost 6 bases and 8 bases, there was a span of 14 bases. CDR3 DNA sequence: TGTGCCAGCAGACAGACAGGGAGGGATGAGCAGTTCTTC. Protein product: CASRQTGRDEQFF.

The chain combines TRBV4-1 with TRBJ2-1; D is possibly TRBD1 (5 bases). This CDR3 is 16 amino acids long. Trimming removed 4 bases from V and 1 base from J, with 14 bases in between. Germline CDR1 is MGHRA and CDR2 is YSYEKL. The CDR3, as DNA: TGCGCCAGCAGCCCTGGAAGGGGTGGGTCCTACAATGAGCAGTTCTTC. Protein: CASSPGRGGSYNEQFF.

This clonotype was detected a few times. The chain combines TRBV4-3 with TRBJ1-4; no reliable D call. There are 13 residues in the CDR3. V shed 4 bases and J shed 5 bases, with 8 bases lying between them. Germline CDR1 and CDR2: LGHNA and YSLEER. The DNA of the CDR3 is TGCGCCAGCAGCCCGCGGAAGAATGAAAAACTGTTTTTT. It yields the protein CASSPRKNEKLFF.

The chain is built from TRBV6-5 and TRBJ1-1, with D unresolved. Germline loops: CDR1 MNHEY, CDR2 SVGAGI. The CDR3 has 16 amino acids. Trimming removed 0 bases from V and 5 bases from J, with 16 bases in between. This chain's CDR3 is CASSYSRPGRRTEAFF. CDR3 DNA: TGTGCCAGCAGTTACTCACGCCCGGGTAGGAGAACTGAAGCTTTCTTT.

In this sample, this clonotype turned up many times. The gene calls are TRBV6-1 and TRBJ2-2, with TRBD2 identical over 11 bases. Per the germline V gene, CDR1 is MNHNS and CDR2 is SASEGT. V gave up 7 bases and J gave up 7 bases; unmatched junction bases: 8. The CDR3 consists of 15 residues. The CDR3 DNA sequence: TGTGCCAGCAAACCTGCCGGGACTAGCGGCGGGGAGCTGTTTTTT. Translating gives CASKPAGTSGGELFF.

This clonotype was picked up a small number of times. The gene calls are TRBV6-2 or TRBV6-3 and TRBJ2-2; D remains unclear. CDR3 length equals 13 residues. The V and J ends lost 7 bases and 7 bases respectively, with 13 bases between them. CDR1 is MNHEY, CDR2 SVGEGT, per germline. CDR3 DNA sequence: TGTGCCAGCACGTGGCAGGCCCGCGGGGAGCTGTTTTTT. This sequence encodes CASTWQARGELFF.

The V call is TRBV15, the J call TRBJ1-3, with 10 bases fitting TRBD1. Trimming at V came to 2 bases and at J to 3 bases, leaving 7 bases not matched to a gene. The length of the CDR3 is 17 residues. The V gene's germline CDR1 is LNHNV and CDR2 YYDKDF (reference sequence). The CDR3: CATSRLGQGVNGNTIYF. The CDR3 nucleotides read TGTGCCACCAGCAGACTCGGACAGGGGGTAAATGGAAACACCATATATTTT. Full variable domain (remainder filled in from reference TRBV15 and TRBJ1-3): DAMVIQNPRYQVTQFGKPVTLSCSQTLNHNVMYWYQQKSSQAPKLLFHYYDKDFNNEADTPDNFQSRRPNTSFCFLDIRSPGLGDTAMYLCATSRLGQGVNGNTIYFGEGSWLTVV.

V and J are TRBV20-1 and TRBJ2-5, with D tentatively TRBD2 (6 bases). Deletions cut 0 bases from V and 1 base from J, with 12 bases between. The V gene's germline CDR1 is DFQATT and CDR2 SNEGSKA (reference sequence). The CDR3 has 15 residues. The CDR3 here is CSARDWRGIQETQYF. DNA for the CDR3: TGCAGTGCTAGAGATTGGCGGGGAATCCAAGAGACCCAGTACTTC.

Ten or more counts support this clonotype. The chain couples TRBV12-3 or TRBV12-4 to TRBJ1-6; D is unresolved. The CDR3 contains 15 residues. V lost 3 bases and J lost 2, with 8 bases in between. Written as DNA, the CDR3 is TGTGCCAGCAGTTTTGGAGGGACCTATAATTCACCCCTCCACTTT. Protein: CASSFGGTYNSPLHF.

This clonotype was picked up many times. The rearrangement joins TRBV20-1 to TRBJ2-1; TRBD2 matches 12 bases. Trimming at V came to 2 bases and at J to 4 bases, leaving 6 bases not matched to a gene. The CDR3 contains 16 residues. Germline V gene sequence: CDR1 DFQATT, CDR2 SNEGSKA (reference sequence). CDR3 region: CSARSLAGGLYNEQFF. CDR3 bases: TGCAGTGCTAGATCCCTAGCGGGAGGGTTATACAATGAGCAGTTCTTC.

As for this clonotype: A read error is possible here, since a much larger clone lies one base away. The V and J genes are TRBV4-2 and TRBJ2-2; the D gene is possibly TRBD2 (6 bases). Germline CDR1 and CDR2: LGHNA and YNFKEQ. This CDR3 has 16 residues. CDR3 loop: CASSQELFLNTGGLFF. CDR3 DNA sequence: TGTGCCAGCAGCCAGGAACTCTTTCTTAACACCGGGGGGCTGTTTTTT.